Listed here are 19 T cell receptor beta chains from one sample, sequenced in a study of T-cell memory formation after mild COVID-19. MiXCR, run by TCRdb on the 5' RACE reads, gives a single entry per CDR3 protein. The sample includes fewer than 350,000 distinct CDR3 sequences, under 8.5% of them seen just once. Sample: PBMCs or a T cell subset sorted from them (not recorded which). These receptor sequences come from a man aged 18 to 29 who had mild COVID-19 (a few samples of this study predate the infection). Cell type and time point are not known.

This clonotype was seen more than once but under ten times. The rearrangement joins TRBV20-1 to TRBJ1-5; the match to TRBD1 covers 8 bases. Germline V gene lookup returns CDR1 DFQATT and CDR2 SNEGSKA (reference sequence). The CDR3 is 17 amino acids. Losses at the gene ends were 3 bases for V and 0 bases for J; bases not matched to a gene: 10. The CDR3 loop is CSARSMTGASSNQPQHF. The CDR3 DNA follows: TGCAGTGCTAGGTCCATGACAGGGGCGAGTAGCAATCAGCCCCAGCATTTT.

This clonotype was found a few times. This CDR3 is CASSQETRGGLGNEQFF. The CDR3 coding sequence is TGCGCCAGCAGCCAAGAAACGCGGGGGGGCCTTGGGAATGAGCAGTTCTTC. J is TRBJ2-1 and V is TRBV4-3, with TRBD2 matching 9 bases. The junction had 10 bases not matched to a gene; V was cut back by 0 bases and J by 7 bases. This CDR3 comprises 17 residues. Germline-derived CDR1 and CDR2 are LGHNA and YSLEER.

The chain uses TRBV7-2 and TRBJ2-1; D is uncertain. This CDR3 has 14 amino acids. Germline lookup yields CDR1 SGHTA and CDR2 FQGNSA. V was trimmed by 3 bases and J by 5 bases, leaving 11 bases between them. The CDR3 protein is CASSFSSRNNEQFF. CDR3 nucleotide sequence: TGTGCCAGCAGCTTCTCATCCAGAAACAATGAGCAGTTCTTC.

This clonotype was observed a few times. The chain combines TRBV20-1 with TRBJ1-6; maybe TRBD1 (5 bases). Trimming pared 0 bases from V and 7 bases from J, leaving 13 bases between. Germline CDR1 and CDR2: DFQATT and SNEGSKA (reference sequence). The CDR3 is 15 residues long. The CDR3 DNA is TGCAGTGCTAGAGAGGTTACAGGTGGCAATTCACCCCTCCACTTT. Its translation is CSAREVTGGNSPLHF.

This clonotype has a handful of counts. This chain's CDR3 is CASSQDIIQPQHF. CDR3 bases: TGTGCCAGCAGCCAAGATATAATACAGCCCCAGCATTTT. The chain uses TRBV3-1 and TRBJ1-5; D is undetermined. Between the trimmed V and J ends, which lost 0 bases and 7 bases, there was a span of 7 bases. Germline lookup yields CDR1 LGHDT and CDR2 YNNKEL (reference sequence). The CDR3 extends over 13 amino acids.

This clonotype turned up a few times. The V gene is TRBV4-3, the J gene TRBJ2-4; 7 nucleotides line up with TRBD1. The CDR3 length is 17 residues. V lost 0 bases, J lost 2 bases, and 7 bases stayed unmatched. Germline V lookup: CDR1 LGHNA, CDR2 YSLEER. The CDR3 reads CASSQEVAGGTKNIQYF. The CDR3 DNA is TGCGCCAGCAGCCAAGAAGTGGCAGGGGGAACCAAAAACATTCAGTACTTC.

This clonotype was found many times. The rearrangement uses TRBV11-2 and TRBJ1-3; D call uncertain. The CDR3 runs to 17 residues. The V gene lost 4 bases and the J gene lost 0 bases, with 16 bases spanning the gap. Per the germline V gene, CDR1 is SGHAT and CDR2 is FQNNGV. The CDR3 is CASSSRWAGSSGNTIYF. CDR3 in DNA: TGTGCCAGCAGCTCCCGCTGGGCGGGCAGCTCTGGAAACACCATATATTTT.

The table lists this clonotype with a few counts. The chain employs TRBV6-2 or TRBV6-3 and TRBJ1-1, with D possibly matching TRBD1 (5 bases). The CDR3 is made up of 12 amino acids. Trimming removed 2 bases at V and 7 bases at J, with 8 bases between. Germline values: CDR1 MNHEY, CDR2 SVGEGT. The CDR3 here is CASSYTDSEAFF. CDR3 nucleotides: TGTGCCAGCAGTTACACAGACAGTGAAGCTTTCTTT.

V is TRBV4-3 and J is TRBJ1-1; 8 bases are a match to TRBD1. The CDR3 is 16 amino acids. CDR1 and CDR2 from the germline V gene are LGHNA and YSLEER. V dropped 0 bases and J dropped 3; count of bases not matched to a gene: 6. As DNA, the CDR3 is TGCGCCAGCAGCCAAGATCCACAGGGGGGGGACACTGAAGCTTTCTTT. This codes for CASSQDPQGGDTEAFF.

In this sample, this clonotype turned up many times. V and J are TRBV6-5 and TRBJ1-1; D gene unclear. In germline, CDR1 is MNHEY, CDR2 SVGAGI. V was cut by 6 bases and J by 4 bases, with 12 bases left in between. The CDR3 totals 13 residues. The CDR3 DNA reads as TGTGCCAGCAGGTCTGAGGGTGGCACTGAAGCTTTCTTT. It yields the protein CASRSEGGTEAFF.

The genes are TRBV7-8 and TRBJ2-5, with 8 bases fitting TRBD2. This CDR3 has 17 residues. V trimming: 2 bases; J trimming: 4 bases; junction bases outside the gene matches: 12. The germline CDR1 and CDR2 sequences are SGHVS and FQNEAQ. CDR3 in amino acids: CASSLNPAGASGETQYF. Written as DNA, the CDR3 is TGTGCCAGCAGCTTAAATCCAGCGGGGGCTTCTGGAGAGACCCAGTACTTC. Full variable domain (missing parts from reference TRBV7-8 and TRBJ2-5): GAGVSQSPRYKVAKRGQDVALRCDPISGHVSLFWYQQALGQGPEFLTYFQNEAQLDKSGLPSDRFFAERPEGSVSTLKIQRTQQEDSAVYLCASSLNPAGASGETQYFGPGTRLLVL.

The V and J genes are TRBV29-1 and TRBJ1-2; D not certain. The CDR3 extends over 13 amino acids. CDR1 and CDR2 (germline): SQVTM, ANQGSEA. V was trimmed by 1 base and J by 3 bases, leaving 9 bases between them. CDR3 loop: CSVEGREHYGYTF. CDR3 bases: TGCAGCGTTGAAGGTCGGGAACACTATGGCTACACCTTC. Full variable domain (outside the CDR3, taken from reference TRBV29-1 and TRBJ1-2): SAVISQKPSRDICQRGTSLTIQCQVDSQVTMMFWYRQQPGQSLTLIATANQGSEATYESGFVIDKFPISRPNLTFSTLTVSNMSPEDSSIYLCSVEGREHYGYTFGSGTRLTVV.

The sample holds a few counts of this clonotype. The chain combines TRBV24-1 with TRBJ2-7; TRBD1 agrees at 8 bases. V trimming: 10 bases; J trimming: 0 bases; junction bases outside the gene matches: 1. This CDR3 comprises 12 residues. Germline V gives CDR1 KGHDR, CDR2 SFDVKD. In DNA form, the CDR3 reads TGTGCCACAGGACAGGGCTCCTACGAGCAGTACTTC. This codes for CATGQGSYEQYF.

CDR3 DNA sequence: TGTGCCAGCAGCCAAGATGGGGCAGGGGGCTATAGCAATCAGCCCCAGCATTTT. Translating it yields CASSQDGAGGYSNQPQHF. V usage is TRBV4-2 and J usage is TRBJ1-5, with 8 bases matching TRBD1. The CDR3 runs 18 residues. CDR1 is LGHNA, CDR2 YNFKEQ, per germline. The ends lost 0 bases at V and 0 bases at J; junction bases unmatched: 7.

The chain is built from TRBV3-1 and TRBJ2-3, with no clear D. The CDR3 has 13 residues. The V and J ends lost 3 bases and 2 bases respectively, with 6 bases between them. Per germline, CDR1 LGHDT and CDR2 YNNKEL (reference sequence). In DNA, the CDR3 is TGTGCCAGCAGCCACCGAAACACAGATACGCAGTATTTT. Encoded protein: CASSHRNTDTQYF.

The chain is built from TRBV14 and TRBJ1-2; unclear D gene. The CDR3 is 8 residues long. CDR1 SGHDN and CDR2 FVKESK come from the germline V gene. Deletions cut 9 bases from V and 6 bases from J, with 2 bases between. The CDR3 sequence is CARHGYTF. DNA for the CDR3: TGTGCCAGGCATGGCTACACCTTC. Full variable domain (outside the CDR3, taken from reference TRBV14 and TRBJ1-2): EAGVTQFPSHSVIEKGQTVTLRCDPISGHDNLYWYRRVMGKEIKFLLHFVKESKQDESGMPNNRFLAERTGGTYSTLKVQPAELEDSGVYFCARHGYTFGSGTRLTVV.

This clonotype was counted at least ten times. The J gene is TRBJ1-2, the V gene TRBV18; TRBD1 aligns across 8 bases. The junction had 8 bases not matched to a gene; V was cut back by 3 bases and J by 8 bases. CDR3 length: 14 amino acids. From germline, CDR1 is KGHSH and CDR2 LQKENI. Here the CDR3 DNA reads TGTGCCAGCTCACCTAATGGACAGGGTGGAGGCTACACCTTC. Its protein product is CASSPNGQGGGYTF.

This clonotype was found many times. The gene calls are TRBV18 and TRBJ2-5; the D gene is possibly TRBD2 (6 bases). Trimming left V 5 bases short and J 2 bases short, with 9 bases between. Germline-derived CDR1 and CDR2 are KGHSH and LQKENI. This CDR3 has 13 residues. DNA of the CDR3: TGTGCCAGCTCAGTAAGCGGGCAAGAGACCCAGTACTTC. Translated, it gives CASSVSGQETQYF. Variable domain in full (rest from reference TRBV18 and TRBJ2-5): NAGVMQNPRHLVRRRGQEARLRCSPMKGHSHVYWYRQLPEEGLKFMVYLQKENIIDESGMPKERFSAEFPKEGPSILRIQQVVRGDSAAYFCASSVSGQETQYFGPGTRLLVL.

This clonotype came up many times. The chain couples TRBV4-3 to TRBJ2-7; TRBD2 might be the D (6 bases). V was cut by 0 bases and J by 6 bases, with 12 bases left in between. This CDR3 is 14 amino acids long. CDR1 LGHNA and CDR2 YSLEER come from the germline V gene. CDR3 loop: CASSQDRLVPEQYF. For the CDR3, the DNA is TGCGCCAGCAGCCAAGACCGACTAGTCCCCGAGCAGTACTTC.